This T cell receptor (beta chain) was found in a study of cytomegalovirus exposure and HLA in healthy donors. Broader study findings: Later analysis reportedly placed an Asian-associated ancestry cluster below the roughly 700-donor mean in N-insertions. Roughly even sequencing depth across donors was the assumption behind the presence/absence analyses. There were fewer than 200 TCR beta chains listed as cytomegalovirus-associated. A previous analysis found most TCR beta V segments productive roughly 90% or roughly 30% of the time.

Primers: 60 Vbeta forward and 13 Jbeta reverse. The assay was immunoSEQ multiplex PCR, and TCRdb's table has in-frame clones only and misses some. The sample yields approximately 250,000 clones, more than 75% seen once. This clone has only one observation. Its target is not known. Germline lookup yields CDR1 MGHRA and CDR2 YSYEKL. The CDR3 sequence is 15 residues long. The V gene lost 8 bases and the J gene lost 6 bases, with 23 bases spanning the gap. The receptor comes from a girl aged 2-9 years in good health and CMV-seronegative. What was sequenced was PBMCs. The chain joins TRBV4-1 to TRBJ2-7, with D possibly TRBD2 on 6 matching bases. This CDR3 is CASRLEGLFPSEQYF. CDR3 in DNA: TGCGCCAGCCGACTAGAGGGGCTCTTTCCGTCCGAGCAGTACTTC.